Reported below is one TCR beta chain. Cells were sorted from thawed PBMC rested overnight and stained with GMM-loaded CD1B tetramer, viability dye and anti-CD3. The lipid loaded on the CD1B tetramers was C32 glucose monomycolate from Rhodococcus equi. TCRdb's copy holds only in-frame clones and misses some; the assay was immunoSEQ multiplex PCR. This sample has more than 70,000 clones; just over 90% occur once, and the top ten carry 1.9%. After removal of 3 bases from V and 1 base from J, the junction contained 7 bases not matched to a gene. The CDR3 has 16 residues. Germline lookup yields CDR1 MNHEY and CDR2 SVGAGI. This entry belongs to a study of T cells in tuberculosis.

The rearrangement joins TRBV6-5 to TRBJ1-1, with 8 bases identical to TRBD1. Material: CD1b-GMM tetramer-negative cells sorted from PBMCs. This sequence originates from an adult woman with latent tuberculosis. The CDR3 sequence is CASSYLDRGPNTEAFF. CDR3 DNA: TGTGCCAGCAGTTATCTTGACAGGGGTCCGAACACTGAAGCTTTCTTT.